These T cell receptor beta chains were read from a single sample in a study of identical twins. TCRdb recomputed calls from the 5' RACE reads with MiXCR, one row per CDR3 protein. The data show hundreds of thousands of distinct CDR3 sequences, approximately 9% seen once. This sample also appeared in a second study, on yellow fever vaccine responses in identical twins.

The sequenced material came from PBMCs. The origin of the receptors is a woman between 18 and 29 years old in good health. Each CDR3 is given with its conserved first and last residue. A D gene is named only where the DNA matches it firmly. Size tells how often a clone was seen (once, few, many) or the class of an expanded clone, and some rows leave it out.

few,TRBV11-1,TRBJ2-1,NA,TGTGCCAGCAGGTTAACGGAGATCTCCTACAATGAGCAGTTCTTC,CASRLTEISYNEQFF
few,TRBV15,TRBJ2-1,TRBD2,TGTGCCACCAGCAGAGCCGAGGGACTAGCGGGACACAATGAGCAGTTCTTC,CATSRAEGLAGHNEQFF
NA,TRBV4-3,TRBJ2-1,NA,TGCGCCAGCAGCCAAGATCCCCGCAATGAGCAGTTCTTC,CASSQDPRNEQFF
NA,TRBV20-1,TRBJ1-6,NA,TGCAGTGCTAGAGGGGGGACAAATAATTCACCCCTCCACTTT,CSARGGTNNSPLHF
NA,TRBV20-1,TRBJ2-7,NA,TGCAGTGCTAGGGGGGATCCTCGGGAGCAGTACTTC,CSARGDPREQYF
few,TRBV24-1,TRBJ2-4,TRBD1,TGTGCCACCAGTGACCCCGCCGGGACAGAAAGGGACATTCAGTACTTC,CATSDPAGTERDIQYF
NA,TRBV20-1,TRBJ2-1,TRBD1,TGCAATGCACCGACAGGGCTCGGGGATGAGCAGTTCTTC,CNAPTGLGDEQFF
few,TRBV11-3,TRBJ2-5,NA,TGTGCCAGCAGCTTACGAGGACAAGAAGAGACCCAGTACTTC,CASSLRGQEETQYF
NA,TRBV7-9,TRBJ2-1,NA,TGTGCCAGCAGCCCCAATCCTAAGAATGAGCAGTTCTTC,CASSPNPKNEQFF
many,TRBV12-3/TRBV12-4,TRBJ2-7,NA,TGTGCCAGCCGCGGGTGGGACGAGCAGTACTTC,CASRGWDEQYF
few,TRBV12-3/TRBV12-4,TRBJ2-7,TRBD2,TGTGCCAGCAGAGTTAGCGGGGGGCCACGGGACGAGCAGTACTTC,CASRVSGGPRDEQYF
NA,TRBV2,TRBJ1-1,NA,TGTGCCAGCAGTGAAGCCTACGAGCGGGCTTTCTTT,CASSEAYERAFF
few,TRBV20-1,TRBJ2-1,NA,TGCAGTGCTAGAGGGTTGTCGGGTCTTGCCTACAATGAGCAGTTCTTC,CSARGLSGLAYNEQFF
many,TRBV29-1,TRBJ2-1,NA,TGCAGCGTTGAAGATCTGGTAGGACAGAACCTCTACAATGAGCAGTTCTTC,CSVEDLVGQNLYNEQFF
NA,TRBV23-1,TRBJ2-7,NA,TGCGCCAGCAGTCAATCAACTCCGCGGGACAGGCAGTACTTC,CASSQSTPRDRQYF
many,TRBV5-1,TRBJ2-1,TRBD2,TGCGCCAGCAGCTTGGTGGGTAGCGGGAACTCCTACAATGAGCAGTTCTTC,CASSLVGSGNSYNEQFF
few,TRBV20-1,TRBJ2-7,NA,TGCAGTGCTAGAGATCTCAGCCAGGCGGTCTCCTACGAGCAGTACTTC,CSARDLSQAVSYEQYF
few,TRBV5-8,TRBJ1-5,TRBD1,TGTGCCAGCAGCGTAGGGACAGGGCTAGACAATCAGCCCCAGCATTTT,CASSVGTGLDNQPQHF
NA,TRBV6-1,TRBJ1-2,TRBD1,TGTGCCAGCAGGGATGGGACAGGGCAGAGTAACGGCTACACCTTC,CASRDGTGQSNGYTF
NA,TRBV3-1,TRBJ2-7,TRBD2,TGTGCCAGCAGCCGCTTCGGGGGGGGGCACTCCTACGAGCAGTACTTC,CASSRFGGGHSYEQYF
many,TRBV7-9,TRBJ2-7,NA,TGTGCCAGCAGCAACCAGGGGATTGTCGCCGAGCAGTACTTC,CASSNQGIVAEQYF
few,TRBV5-1,TRBJ2-7,TRBD1,TGCGCCAGCAGTCCCCGGACAGGGGTCCGCACCTACGAGCAGTACTTC,CASSPRTGVRTYEQYF
few,TRBV12-3/TRBV12-4,TRBJ2-5,NA,TGTGCCAGCAGATCCCAGGCGGGGCAAGAGACCCAGTACTTC,CASRSQAGQETQYF
many,TRBV29-1,TRBJ1-2,NA,TGCAGCGGTGGGTTCGGGCAGGGATCGACGGGCTACACCTTC,CSGGFGQGSTGYTF
NA,TRBV6-1,TRBJ2-1,NA,TGTGCCAGCACTCTTTCTAGCGGGACAGGCTCCTACAATGAGCAGTTCTTC,CASTLSSGTGSYNEQFF
NA,TRBV7-9,TRBJ2-1,TRBD1,TGTGCCAGCACCCAACCTAGGGGGCGCACTGGCGGTGATGAGCAGTTCTTC,CASTQPRGRTGGDEQFF
few,TRBV6-5,TRBJ1-6,TRBD1,TGTGCCAGCAGTTACTCGGGACAGGCGTATAATTCACCCCTCCACTTT,CASSYSGQAYNSPLHF
NA,TRBV7-9,TRBJ2-5,NA,TGTGCCAGCAGCCCTATTGGGCCTATCCAAGAGACCCAGTACTTC,CASSPIGPIQETQYF
many,TRBV7-9,TRBJ1-1,TRBD1,TGTGCCAGCAGCTTCGGGCAGGGGGACACTGAAGCTTTCTTT,CASSFGQGDTEAFF
many,TRBV9,TRBJ2-3,NA,TGTGCCAGCAGCGACCTTCGAGCCGAAGATACGCAGTATTTT,CASSDLRAEDTQYF
few,TRBV7-9,TRBJ2-7,NA,TGTGCCAGCAGCACGGGGGCAGGTACCTACGAGCAGTACTTC,CASSTGAGTYEQYF
NA,TRBV20-1,TRBJ2-1,TRBD2,TGCAGTGCTAGAGATCGCCTAGCGGGAGGACTAACCTACAATGAGCAGTTCTTC,CSARDRLAGGLTYNEQFF
NA,TRBV5-6,TRBJ1-5,TRBD1,TGTGCCAGCAAAAAGACAGGGCGACAGCCCCAGCATTTT,CASKKTGRQPQHF
many,TRBV12-3/TRBV12-4,TRBJ2-1,TRBD2,TGTGCCAGCAGTTTACGGCGGGAGGGCAATGAGCAGTTCTTC,CASSLRREGNEQFF
NA,TRBV24-1,TRBJ2-2,TRBD1,TGTGCCACCAGTGACCCATACAGGGGCCTGAACACCGGGGAGCTGTTTTTT,CATSDPYRGLNTGELFF
NA,TRBV28,TRBJ2-7,NA,TGTGCCACCTTGGGACAAGGATACGAGCAGTACTTC,CATLGQGYEQYF
many,TRBV29-1,TRBJ2-7,NA,TGCAGCGTTGGAGAAGGAGGGCCAGGACACTACGAGCAGTACTTC,CSVGEGGPGHYEQYF
NA,TRBV11-2,TRBJ2-1,TRBD1,TGTGCCAGCAGCTTATCCCTCCACGGACAGGGTTCCTACAATGAGCAGTTCTTC,CASSLSLHGQGSYNEQFF
many,TRBV10-3,TRBJ2-1,NA,TGTGCCATCAGTGAGTCCCGGGAACCTGGGTTCTTC,CAISESREPGFF
NA,TRBV6-5,TRBJ1-2,NA,TGTGCCAGCAGTTCCCTGACAGAACTTTTTAACTATGGCTACACCTTC,CASSSLTELFNYGYTF
NA,TRBV6-2/TRBV6-3,TRBJ2-2,NA,TGTGCCAGCAGTTACCGCGGCGGGGAGCTGTTTTTT,CASSYRGGELFF
few,TRBV11-2,TRBJ2-1,TRBD2,TGTGCCAGCAGCTTGGGACTAGCGGGAGTAGGGTTCTTC,CASSLGLAGVGFF
few,TRBV25-1,TRBJ1-1,NA,TGTGCCAGCAGTGAGGACCCACTCCCTGAAGCTTTCTTT,CASSEDPLPEAFF
few,TRBV6-5,TRBJ2-1,NA,TGTGCCAGCAGTTACTGGGGGGGCAGGGTGGATGAGCAGTTCTTC,CASSYWGGRVDEQFF
few,TRBV20-1,TRBJ2-1,TRBD2,TGCAGTGCTCCTATAAGACTAGCGGGAGTCGGTAATGAGCAGTTCTTC,CSAPIRLAGVGNEQFF
few,TRBV5-6,TRBJ2-3,TRBD2,TGTGCCAACAGCCTATGGACTAGCGGGGGGGCCCTCGCCGATACGCAGTATTTT,CANSLWTSGGALADTQYF
NA,TRBV27,TRBJ2-2,NA,TGTGCCAGCAGCCATCAGGTCACCGGGGAGCTGTTTTTT,CASSHQVTGELFF
many,TRBV7-6,TRBJ1-2,TRBD1,TGTGCCAGCAGCTTAGGGACAGGGAATCATCATGGCTACACCTTC,CASSLGTGNHHGYTF
many,TRBV20-1,TRBJ2-7,TRBD2,TGCAGTGCTAGAGACGGCGGGAGATCCTACGAGCAGTACTTC,CSARDGGRSYEQYF
NA,TRBV10-3,TRBJ1-1,NA,TGTGCCATCAGTTCGGGGGTCCCTGAAGCTTTCTTT,CAISSGVPEAFF
NA,TRBV27,TRBJ2-4,NA,TGTGCCAGCGGGATTACCCAAAACATTCAGTACTTC,CASGITQNIQYF
many,TRBV4-1,TRBJ2-7,NA,TGCGCCAGCAGCCAGGGAGGAGGGGGCCCGTACGAGCAGTACTTC,CASSQGGGGPYEQYF
few,TRBV6-1,TRBJ2-1,TRBD2,TGTGCCAGCAGTCCCATCGTAGCGGGAAAGACGAATGAGCAGTTCTTC,CASSPIVAGKTNEQFF
few,TRBV20-1,TRBJ1-1,TRBD1,TGCAGTGCAACGGACAGGGTCACTGAAGCTTTCTTT,CSATDRVTEAFF
few,TRBV7-9,TRBJ2-1,TRBD2,TGTGCCAGCAGCTTAGGTCTAGCGGGTATCTACAATGAGCAGTTCTTC,CASSLGLAGIYNEQFF
many,TRBV2,TRBJ2-3,NA,TGTGCCAGCAGCGAAACGAGGAGCGGGACAGATACGCAGTATTTT,CASSETRSGTDTQYF
NA,TRBV5-6,TRBJ2-5,TRBD1,TGTGCCAGCAGCGGGACAGGCGGCACGGCCCAGTACTTC,CASSGTGGTAQYF
many,TRBV4-1,TRBJ1-1,NA,TGCGCCAGCAGCCAAGGGGCAGGGACAATGAACACTGAAGCTTTCTTT,CASSQGAGTMNTEAFF
NA,TRBV15,TRBJ2-7,NA,TGTGCCACCAGCAGAGATCGCACATTCTACGAGCAGTACTTC,CATSRDRTFYEQYF